The rows below give T cell receptor beta chains drawn from one sample of a study of beta chain features in type 1 diabetes. Some clones are missing from TCRdb's copy, which holds only in-frame ones; the method was immunoSEQ multiplex PCR. The table includes around 360,000 clones, over 9.5% detected once. Sequencing was carried out using naive CD4+ T cells from blood. The receptors come from a woman aged 18-29 years with type 1 diabetes. Both conserved end residues are part of each CDR3. D genes are given only for firm matches. Size is stated for part of the rows, as once, few or many counts, or as a class when the clone is expanded.

NA	TRBV21-1	few	TRBJ1-5	TGTGCCAGCAGGCCGGGGTGGCAGTCTAATCAGCCCCAGCATTTT	CASRPGWQSNQPQHF
TRBD2	TRBV7-2	NA	TRBJ2-1	TGTGCCAGCAGCAAACGACTAGCGGGAGTTGGTGGTGAGCAGTTCTTC	CASSKRLAGVGGEQFF
NA	TRBV29-1	few	TRBJ1-1	TGCAGCGTTAGGAGGACTGAAGCTTTCTTT	CSVRRTEAFF
NA	TRBV14	few	TRBJ1-1	TGTGCCAGCAGCCGAACCAGGGGTTTGGGAACTGAAGCTTTCTTT	CASSRTRGLGTEAFF
TRBD1	TRBV6-5	NA	TRBJ2-7	TGTGCCAGCAGCTCAGTGACAGGGGTGTACGAGCAGTACTTC	CASSSVTGVYEQYF
NA	TRBV25-1	few	TRBJ1-1	TGTGCCAGCAGTGCTGAAACAGTAAACACTGAAGCTTTCTTT	CASSAETVNTEAFF
NA	TRBV7-2	NA	TRBJ2-7	TGTGCCAGCAGCTTAGATCGCGAGCAGTACTTC	CASSLDREQYF
NA	TRBV13	few	TRBJ2-7	TGTGCCAGCAGCCGAACGACAGGTTACGAGCAGTACTTC	CASSRTTGYEQYF
NA	TRBV11-2	few	TRBJ1-4	TGTGCCAGCAGCTTAGCTCACGGAGTGGGTGAAAAACTGTTTTTT	CASSLAHGVGEKLFF
NA	TRBV4-1	NA	TRBJ2-7	TGCGCCAGCAGCCAGCGGGACTCCTACGAGCAGTACTTC	CASSQRDSYEQYF
NA	TRBV18	few	TRBJ2-5	TGTGCCAGCTCACCACCCACGAGGGAGACCCAGTACTTC	CASSPPTRETQYF
NA	TRBV25-1	few	TRBJ2-6	TGTGCCAGCAGTGCCAGGGTCGCTGGGGCCAACGTCCTGACTTTC	CASSARVAGANVLTF
NA	TRBV19	NA	TRBJ2-1	TGTGCCAGTAGTATATCGGACAGTGATTTCGATGAGCAGTTCTTC	CASSISDSDFDEQFF
NA	TRBV13	NA	TRBJ2-3	TGTGCCAGCAGGCCCGGATGGGCTAGCACAGATACGCAGTATTTT	CASRPGWASTDTQYF
TRBD1	TRBV25-1	few	TRBJ1-1	TGTGCCAGCAGTGACACAGGGGGCTCGGGCACTGAAGCTTTCTTT	CASSDTGGSGTEAFF
NA	TRBV18	NA	TRBJ2-7	TGTGCCAGCTCGAGCCGAAGTATCTACGAGCAGTACTTC	CASSSRSIYEQYF
NA	TRBV18	NA	TRBJ1-2	TGTGCCAGCTCACCAGACTCAACCGTCGGCTACACCTTC	CASSPDSTVGYTF
TRBD2	TRBV7-8	few	TRBJ2-5	TGTGCCAGCAGCTTTCGGAGCGGGAGGAAAGAGACCCAGTACTTC	CASSFRSGRKETQYF
NA	TRBV15	few	TRBJ2-2	TGTGCCACCGCGGCTTCCCCGAACACCGGGGAGCTGTTTTTT	CATAASPNTGELFF
TRBD1	TRBV7-9	NA	TRBJ1-2	TGTGCCAGCAGCTTCGGAGGGACAGGGGATATAGATGGCTACACCTTC	CASSFGGTGDIDGYTF
TRBD2	TRBV6-6	few	TRBJ2-7	TGTGCCAGCCGATTAGCGGGAGACAACCACGAGCAGTACTTC	CASRLAGDNHEQYF
TRBD2	TRBV29-1	few	TRBJ2-7	TGCAGCGTTGAAGGGTTTAGCGGGACTGCCGAGCAGTACTTC	CSVEGFSGTAEQYF
TRBD2	TRBV6-5	few	TRBJ2-7	TGTGCCAGCAGTTACTCGACAGTACTAGCGGACCACGAGCAGTACTTC	CASSYSTVLADHEQYF
TRBD1	TRBV18	few	TRBJ2-5	TGTGCCAGCTCCCCGGGACAGGCCCAAGAGACCCAGTACTTC	CASSPGQAQETQYF
TRBD1	TRBV29-1	few	TRBJ2-5	TGCAGCGTCCTACCACTCCCGGGACAGGGGGCCTACGCCGTCCAAGAGACCCAGTACTTC	CSVLPLPGQGAYAVQETQYF
TRBD1	TRBV4-3	few	TRBJ2-7	TGCGCCAGCAGCGAAGTGGGACAGGGAAGGGGCGAGCAGTACTTC	CASSEVGQGRGEQYF